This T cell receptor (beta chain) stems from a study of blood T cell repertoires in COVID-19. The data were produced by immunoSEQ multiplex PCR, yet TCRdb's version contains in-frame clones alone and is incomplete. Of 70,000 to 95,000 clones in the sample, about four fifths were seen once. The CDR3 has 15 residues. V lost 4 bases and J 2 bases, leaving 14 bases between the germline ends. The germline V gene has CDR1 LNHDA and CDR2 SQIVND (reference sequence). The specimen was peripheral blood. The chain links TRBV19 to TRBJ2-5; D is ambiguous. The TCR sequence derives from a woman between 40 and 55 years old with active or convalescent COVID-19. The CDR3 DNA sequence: TGTGCCAGTAGTACCCGCCGGTTTGAGCAAGAGACCCAGTACTTC. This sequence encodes CASSTRRFEQETQYF.